These T cell receptor beta chains were read from a single sample in a study of shared clonotypes between healthy human individuals. Using immunoSEQ multiplex PCR, the repertoire was profiled, and TCRdb retains in-frame clones only, with some absent. In the table there are 300,000 to 400,000 clones, about 73% of which are singletons. Sample: memory CD4+ T cells sorted from blood. The receptors were sampled from a young man in good health. The CDR3 runs from the conserved cysteine through the conserved F or W.

v_call: TRBV27
cdr3_aa: CASRDRGPYGYTF

v_call: TRBV30
cdr3_aa: CAGRGAYNEKLFF

v_call: TRBV27
cdr3_aa: CASSLWGGETQYF

v_call: TRBV6-1
cdr3_aa: CASILSGTGQVEQYF

v_call: TRBV7-2
cdr3_aa: CASRETGTSYNEQFF

v_call: TRBV5-1
cdr3_aa: CASHTELAYEQYF

v_call: TRBV2
cdr3_aa: CASSDTANYGYTF

v_call: TRBV23-1
cdr3_aa: CASKGDSPLNNEQFF

v_call: TRBV4-3
cdr3_aa: CASSGREKGNEQFF

v_call: TRBV28
cdr3_aa: CATYQGHIQYF

v_call: TRBV5-1
cdr3_aa: CASSARGETQYF

v_call: TRBV7-3
cdr3_aa: CASSLSAGSYGYTF

v_call: TRBV2
cdr3_aa: CASREGQTYNEQFF

v_call: TRBV5-5
cdr3_aa: CASRWTGNSNQPQHF

v_call: TRBV29-1
cdr3_aa: CSVGQGGGFAFF

v_call: TRBV5-1
cdr3_aa: CASSLVAGGPGDTQYF

v_call: TRBV19
cdr3_aa: CASSILETTGELFF

v_call: TRBV7-9
cdr3_aa: CASSPGGGDEKLFF

v_call: TRBV29-1
cdr3_aa: CSVGTSIEQFF

v_call: TRBV5-4
cdr3_aa: CASSRDGRYGYTF

v_call: TRBV7-2
cdr3_aa: CASSSTGGVTKFF

v_call: TRBV11-2
cdr3_aa: CASSSGAPEYF